The sequence of this T cell receptor beta chain was determined in a study of cytomegalovirus exposure and HLA in healthy donors. The PCR ran on 60 Vbeta and 13 Jbeta primers. The table came from immunoSEQ multiplex PCR; TCRdb's copy has only in-frame clones and leaves some out. The table lists hundreds of thousands of clones, 83% of them singletons, with 1.1% to 1.5% in the top ten. The CDR3 is 15 amino acids. The V end was cut by 0 bases, the J end by 7 bases, with 15 bases between. The V gene's germline CDR1 is LGHNA and CDR2 YNFKEQ. This rearrangement joins TRBV4-2 to TRBJ2-5; D gene uncertain. The material sequenced was PBMCs. The TCR originated in a girl between 5 and 17 years old in good health and CMV-seronegative. The CDR3 is CASSQEGQNSGTQYF. As DNA, the CDR3 is TGTGCCAGCAGCCAAGAGGGCCAAAACTCCGGGACCCAGTACTTC.